One and the same sample provided the 19 T cell receptor beta chains below, sequenced in a study of T cells in Graves' hyperthyroidism and ophthalmopathy. Authors of the study amplified TCR beta CDR3 regions from RNA transcripts. Initially, a first-round RT-PCR of the TCR CDR3 employed the HTBI primer set. TCRdb used MiXCR to reprocess the multiplex PCR reads, holding one entry per CDR3 protein. This sample yields about 680,000 distinct CDR3 sequences, of which approximately 36% are seen a single time; about a third belongs to the top ten. Sequencing was done on a sample of blood. Every receptor here comes from a woman aged 35 to 49 with Graves' hyperthyroidism.

This clonotype was counted only a few times. The rearrangement joins TRBV5-4 to TRBJ1-1, with D possibly TRBD1 on 5 matching bases. Germline loops: CDR1 SGHNT, CDR2 YYREEE (reference sequence). CDR3 size: 15 residues. The ends were cut back, 1 base at V and 2 bases at J, with 12 bases in the middle. CDR3 nucleotides: TGTGCCAGCAGCTTGAGTGGGGGGTCAAACACTGAAGCTTTCTTT. Translation: CASSLSGGSNTEAFF.

This sequence joins TRBV6-5 and TRBJ1-1; 9 positions match TRBD1. The V segment lost 6 bases and the J segment 3 bases; nucleotides outside the gene matches: 8. Germline CDR1 and CDR2: MNHEY and SVGAGI. The length of the CDR3 is 15 residues. CDR3 region: CASSTLGTGYTEAFF. The DNA for the CDR3 is TGTGCCAGCAGCACACTCGGGACAGGGTACACTGAAGCTTTCTTT.

This clonotype was found many times. The V gene is TRBV10-3, the J gene TRBJ1-4, with unresolved D. V lost 7 bases, J lost 0 bases, and 3 bases lay in between. The CDR3 has 12 residues. CDR1 is ENHRY, CDR2 SYGVKD, per germline. In DNA, the CDR3 is TGTGCCATCAAAGCAACTAATGAAAAACTGTTTTTT. Translating it yields CAIKATNEKLFF.

The chain uses TRBV7-9 and TRBJ2-7, with a weak D call TRBD1 (7 bases). This CDR3 is 15 amino acids long. Trimming removed 5 bases at V and 3 bases at J, with 17 bases between. From germline, CDR1 is SEHNR and CDR2 FQNEAQ (reference sequence). In nucleotides, the CDR3 is TGTGCCAGCAGCCTAACCAGGGGGGATCTCTACGAGCAGTACTTC. Its translation: CASSLTRGDLYEQYF. Full variable domain (remainder filled in from reference TRBV7-9 and TRBJ2-7): DTGVSQNPRHKITKRGQNVTFRCDPISEHNRLYWYRQTLGQGPEFLTYFQNEAQLEKSRLLSDRFSAERPKGSFSTLEIQRTEQGDSAMYLCASSLTRGDLYEQYFGPGTRLTVT.

CDR3 sequence: CASSISEGSTEAFF. The CDR3 nucleotides are TGTGCCAGTAGTATATCCGAGGGCTCAACTGAAGCTTTCTTT. The gene calls are TRBV19 and TRBJ1-1; D is uncertain. This CDR3 comprises 14 residues. Germline lookup yields CDR1 LNHDA and CDR2 SQIVND (reference sequence). V dropped 2 bases and J dropped 5 bases, with 12 bases sitting between them.

Details on this clonotype: The conserved phenylalanine or tryptophan is not found at the CDR3 terminus, so this likely reflects a read error. The genes are TRBV10-3 and TRBJ1-2; TRBD1 matches 7 bases. The CDR3 runs 15 residues. Germline V lookup: CDR1 ENHRY, CDR2 SYGVKD. After removal of 3 bases from V and 6 bases from J, the junction contained 10 bases not matched to a gene. CDR3 protein: CAISDSEWTGHGYTL. CDR3 DNA sequence: TGTGCCATCAGTGATTCCGAGTGGACAGGTCATGGCTACACCCTC.

There are many counts of this clonotype. The J gene is TRBJ2-5, the V gene TRBV19, with TRBD1 matching 7 bases. Germline CDR1 LNHDA, CDR2 SQIVND (reference sequence). The J segment lost 3 bases and the V segment lost 7 bases, leaving 5 bases of the junction unmatched. The CDR3 contains 13 residues. The CDR3 loop reads CASKRGREETQYF. For the CDR3, the DNA is TGTGCCAGTAAAAGGGGGCGAGAAGAGACCCAGTACTTC.

This clonotype was recorded a few times. Its ends do not fully match the called genes, so a read error is possible. The V and J genes are TRBV7-9 and TRBJ1-5; tentatively, D is TRBD1 (5 bases). Germline CDR1 reads SEHNR; CDR2 reads FQNEAQ (reference sequence). The CDR3 contains 15 residues. CDR3 sequence: CASSQEEGVGQPQHF. The CDR3 DNA reads TGCGCCAGCAGCCAAGAGGAAGGGGTCGGCCAGCCCCAGCATTTT. The variable domain in full, with the rest retrieved from reference TRBV7-9 and TRBJ1-5, is DTGVSQNPRHKITKRGQNVTFRCDPISEHNRLYWYRQTLGQGPEFLTYFQNEAQLEKSRLLSDRFSAERPKGSFSTLEIQRTEQGDSAMYLCASSQEEGVGQPQHFGDGTRLSIL.

The chain carries TRBV27 and TRBJ1-2; 7 positions match TRBD1. The germline V gene encodes CDR1 MNHEY and CDR2 SMNVEV (reference sequence). This CDR3 spans 14 amino acids. The V segment lost 3 bases and the J segment 5 bases; nucleotides outside the gene matches: 6. CDR3 in amino acids: CASSLQGGGYGYTF. The CDR3 DNA is TGTGCCAGCAGTTTGCAGGGGGGTGGGTATGGCTACACCTTC.

About this clonotype itself: A much bigger clone sits one base away, suggesting this may be a read error. CDR3 region: CSVEYNTGAFF. The CDR3, as DNA: TGCAGCGTTGAATATAACACTGGAGCTTTCTTT. The rearrangement links TRBV29-1 to TRBJ1-1, with D uncertain. The CDR3 totals 11 residues. Germline V lookup: CDR1 SQVTM, CDR2 ANQGSEA.

The CDR3 nucleotides are TGTGCCAGCACTACAGGGGAGCGTTCACCCCTCCACTTT. Translation: CASTTGERSPLHF. This rearrangement joins TRBV11-2 to TRBJ1-6, with 7 bases identical to TRBD1. CDR3 length: 13 amino acids. Germline V gene sequence: CDR1 SGHAT, CDR2 FQNNGV. The V and J ends lost 7 bases and 9 bases, in that order; junction bases with no gene match: 6.

This clonotype was counted between two and nine times. The V call is TRBV19, the J call TRBJ1-1, with 7 bases lining up with TRBD1. The CDR3 runs to 14 residues. Trimming removed 8 bases from V and 4 bases from J; junction bases left unmatched: 10. Germline V gene lookup returns CDR1 LNHDA and CDR2 SQIVND (reference sequence). CDR3 in DNA: TGTGCCAGTGCCAACAGGGGATCGGTCACTGAAGCTTTCTTT. The encoded protein is CASANRGSVTEAFF.

This chain links TRBV10-3 with TRBJ2-7, with TRBD2 matching 9 bases. CDR1 and CDR2 from the germline V gene are ENHRY and SYGVKD. The CDR3 totals 12 residues. Trimming removed 10 bases from V and 3 bases from J; junction bases left unmatched: 4. The CDR3 here is CATALAGYEQYF. The CDR3 DNA reads TGTGCCACAGCACTAGCGGGCTACGAGCAGTACTTC.

Notes on this clonotype: This may stem from a read error, because a much larger clone lies one nucleotide away. The chain is built from TRBV9 and TRBJ2-2; perhaps TRBD1 as D (6 bases). The CDR3 sequence is 13 residues long. Trimming stripped 4 bases from V and 6 bases from J, with 10 bases between. Germline CDR1 reads SGDLS; CDR2 reads YYNGEE. CDR3 amino acids: CASSFTGPGELFF. DNA for the CDR3: TGTGCCAGCAGCTTTACAGGGCCCGGGGAGCTGTTTTTT.

The genes are TRBV24-1 and TRBJ1-4; 10 bases agree with TRBD1. The germline CDR1 and CDR2 sequences are KGHDR and SFDVKD. CDR3 size: 16 residues. V gave up 2 bases and J gave up 8 bases; unmatched junction bases: 7. CDR3 residues: CATSDSIPGQGEKLFF. The DNA for the CDR3 is TGTGCCACCAGTGATTCAATTCCGGGACAGGGGGAAAAACTGTTTTTT.

This clonotype has ten or more counts. This sequence joins TRBV19 and TRBJ2-6; D is perhaps TRBD2 (7 bases). Between the trimmed V and J ends, which lost 4 bases and 2 bases, there was a span of 12 bases. CDR3 size: 16 residues. Germline values: CDR1 LNHDA, CDR2 SQIVND (reference sequence). The CDR3 is CASSNGGPTGANVLTF. In DNA, the CDR3 is TGTGCCAGTAGTAACGGGGGGCCGACTGGGGCCAACGTCCTGACTTTC.

This clonotype has only a few counts. The V gene is TRBV12-3 or TRBV12-4, the J gene TRBJ1-1; possibly TRBD1 for D (6 bases). This CDR3 contains 15 residues. V lost 3 bases and J lost 6, with 17 bases in between. The CDR3: CASSFGGRRGAEAFF. As DNA, the CDR3 is TGTGCCAGCAGTTTCGGGGGCAGGAGGGGGGCTGAAGCTTTCTTT.

To note about this clonotype: Given a much more abundant clone one base away, this may be a read error. The chain links TRBV6-5 to TRBJ1-1; 10 bases align to TRBD1. V gave up 6 bases and J gave up 10 bases; unmatched junction bases: 2. The CDR3 consists of 11 residues. Germline V lookup: CDR1 MNHEY, CDR2 SVGAGI. The CDR3 is CASSWTGGAFF. The CDR3 bases are TGTGCCAGCAGCTGGACAGGGGGAGCTTTCTTT.

This chain uses TRBV10-3 with TRBJ2-1, with 11 bases aligning to TRBD2. The CDR3 extends over 15 amino acids. The trim removed 0 bases at V and 12 bases at J, leaving 7 bases unmatched. Germline V lookup: CDR1 ENHRY, CDR2 SYGVKD. CDR3 bases: TGTGCCATCAGTGAGTCGACTAGCGGGGAGGGTTTGCAGTTCTTC. It is translated as CAISESTSGEGLQFF.